This is a list of T cell receptor beta chains from one sample in a study of response to subunit inactivated influenza vaccine. MiXCR, run by TCRdb on the RT-PCR reads, gives a single entry per CDR3 protein. The profile shows fewer than 750,000 distinct CDR3 sequences, 14% of them singletons. The material sequenced was PBMCs from blood, taken approximately 13 days after vaccination. All receptors come from a man aged 50-59 years who received an inactivated influenza vaccine. CDR3s include the opening cysteine and the closing phenylalanine or tryptophan. Only some rows state a clone size, as once, few, many or a class for expanded clones.

J | size | length | V | CDR3
TRBJ2-3 | few | 15 | TRBV29-1 | CSVASLAGARDTQYF
TRBJ2-3 | NA | 18 | TRBV5-1 | CASSRGTSGRASGDTQYF
TRBJ1-2 | few | 13 | TRBV7-9 | CATTYRVVDGYTF
TRBJ1-6 | few | 14 | TRBV12-3/TRBV12-4 | CASSPGLVNSPLHF
TRBJ2-2 | NA | 17 | TRBV20-1 | CSARYLLALTNTGELFF
TRBJ2-7 | many | 16 | TRBV28 | CASSRSAGGTTYEQYF
TRBJ1-1 | many | 18 | TRBV4-3 | CASSQDMWGFGGQGLAFF
TRBJ2-2 | NA | 12 | TRBV3-1 | CASGTATGELFF
TRBJ2-2 | many | 15 | TRBV20-1 | CSATTSGRALGELFF
TRBJ1-5 | NA | 15 | TRBV7-6 | CASSLQAGGNQPQHF
TRBJ2-2 | NA | 15 | TRBV5-1 | CASSPTGFGTAELFF
TRBJ2-5 | NA | 14 | TRBV30 | CAWSRGLDSETQYF
TRBJ1-5 | few | 15 | TRBV5-5 | CASSLVPGGGQPQHF
TRBJ2-7 | NA | 15 | TRBV20-1 | CSARGPFRLTYEQYF
TRBJ2-7 | NA | 17 | TRBV7-8 | CASSLVSSGTVSYEQYF
TRBJ2-1 | NA | 15 | TRBV6-1 | CASSADLYSYNEQFF
TRBJ2-1 | few | 12 | TRBV28 | CASCQGNNEQFF
TRBJ2-1 | many | 15 | TRBV4-3 | CASSQGQGSYNEQFF
TRBJ2-7 | many | 13 | TRBV5-6 | CASSLGTGIREYF
TRBJ2-2 | NA | 16 | TRBV3-1 | CASSQGAPTSTGELFF
TRBJ2-3 | NA | 17 | TRBV6-5 | CASSYGLAGVTTDTQYF
TRBJ2-7 | few | 13 | TRBV20-1 | CSAKATGLNEQYF
TRBJ1-3 | NA | 19 | TRBV4-1 | CASSQDPRELTLSGNTIYF
TRBJ1-3 | NA | 15 | TRBV5-1 | CASSLNSNSGNTIYF
TRBJ1-5 | NA | 19 | TRBV11-2 | CASSLVAGRGQIGNQPQHF
TRBJ1-5 | few | 18 | TRBV4-1 | CASSQMGGGGLSNQPQHF
TRBJ2-7 | few | 16 | TRBV24-1 | CATSDSGTVNSYEQYF
TRBJ2-4 | NA | 16 | TRBV12-3/TRBV12-4 | CASSPLAGRAKNIQYF
TRBJ1-1 | many | 15 | TRBV5-5 | CASRPAAGGNTEAFF
TRBJ2-7 | NA | 15 | TRBV6-1 | CASSDIGELSDEQYF
TRBJ2-2 | many | 15 | TRBV7-9 | CASSQGLAGAGELFF